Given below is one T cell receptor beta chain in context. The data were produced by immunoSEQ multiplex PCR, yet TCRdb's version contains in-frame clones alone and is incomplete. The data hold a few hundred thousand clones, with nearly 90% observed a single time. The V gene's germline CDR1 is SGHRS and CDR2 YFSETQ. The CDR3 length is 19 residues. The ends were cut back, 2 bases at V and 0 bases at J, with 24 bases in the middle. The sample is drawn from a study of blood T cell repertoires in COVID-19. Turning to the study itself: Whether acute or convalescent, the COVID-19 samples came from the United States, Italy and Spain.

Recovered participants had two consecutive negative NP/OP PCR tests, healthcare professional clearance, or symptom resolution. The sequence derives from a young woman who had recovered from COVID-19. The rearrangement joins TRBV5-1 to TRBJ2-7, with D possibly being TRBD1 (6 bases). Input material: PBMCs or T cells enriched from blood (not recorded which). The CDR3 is CASSLPILGAGPSSYEQYF. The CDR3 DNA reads TGCGCCAGCAGCTTACCCATCCTGGGGGCAGGGCCCAGCTCCTACGAGCAGTACTTC.